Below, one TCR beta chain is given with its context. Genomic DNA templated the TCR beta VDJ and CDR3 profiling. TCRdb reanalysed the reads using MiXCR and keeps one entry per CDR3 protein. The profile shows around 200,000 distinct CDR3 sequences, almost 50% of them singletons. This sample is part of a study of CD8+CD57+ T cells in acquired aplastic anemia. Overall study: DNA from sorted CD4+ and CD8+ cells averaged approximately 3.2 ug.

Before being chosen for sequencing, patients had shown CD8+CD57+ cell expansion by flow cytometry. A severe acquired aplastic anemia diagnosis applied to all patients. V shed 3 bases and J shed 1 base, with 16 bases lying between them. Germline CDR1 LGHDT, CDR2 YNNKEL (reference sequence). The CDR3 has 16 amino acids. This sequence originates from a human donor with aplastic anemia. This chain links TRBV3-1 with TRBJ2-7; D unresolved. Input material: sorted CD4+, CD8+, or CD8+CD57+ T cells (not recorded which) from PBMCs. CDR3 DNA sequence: TGTGCCAGCAGCCAGTACCCGGCAGCACTATCCTACGAGCAGTACTTC. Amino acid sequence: CASSQYPAALSYEQYF.